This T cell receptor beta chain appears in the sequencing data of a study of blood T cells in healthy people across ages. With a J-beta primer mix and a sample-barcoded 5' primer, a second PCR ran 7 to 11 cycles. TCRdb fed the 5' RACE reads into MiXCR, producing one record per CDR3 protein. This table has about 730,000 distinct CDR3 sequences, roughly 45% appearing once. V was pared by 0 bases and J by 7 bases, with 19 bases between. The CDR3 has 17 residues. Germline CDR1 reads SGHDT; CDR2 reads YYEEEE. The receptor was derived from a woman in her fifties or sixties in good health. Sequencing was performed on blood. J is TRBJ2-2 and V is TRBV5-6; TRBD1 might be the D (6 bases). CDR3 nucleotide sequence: TGTGCCAGCAGCTTGGATCTAACAGGGCGATTTGGCGGGGAGCTGTTTTTT. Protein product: CASSLDLTGRFGGELFF. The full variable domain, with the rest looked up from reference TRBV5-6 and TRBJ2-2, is DAGVTQSPTHLIKTRGQQVTLRCSPKSGHDTVSWYQQALGQGPQFIFQYYEEEERQRGNFPDRFSGHQFPNYSSELNVNALLLGDSALYLCASSLDLTGRFGGELFFGEGSRLTVL.